Sequencing of this T cell receptor (beta chain) was carried out in a study of early T cells in non-severe SARS-CoV-2 infection (dated by TCRdb to 2020 to 2022). Some background on the complete study: Because TCR sequencing relied on bulk RNA taken from unsorted whole blood, pairing of alpha and beta chains was not possible. On the study overall, not on this receptor specifically: VDJdb matching was skewed toward anti-spike CD8 responses and likely underestimated virus-specific expansions by missing private and CD4 specificities.

In its sample, this clonotype was seen many times. This receptor's antigen is unknown. The record has no base qualities; no much larger clone is one base away. The germline ends are 7 bases apart after V is trimmed by 2 bases and J by 4 bases. Via the germline V gene, CDR1 is KGHSH and CDR2 LQKENI. Reading from cysteine to phenylalanine, the CDR3 counts 13 amino acids. Only the CDR3 region is kept as DNA, spanning 39 bases read in frame from base 1. This was a case-control study nested in a cohort of healthcare workers in London, UK, who had nasopharyngeal swab PCR tests and blood samples taken every week. Healthcare workers were recruited between 23 and 31 March 2020, during the week of the UK lockdown, and were followed weekly for up to about 16 weeks. The method behind the library was 5' RACE. The sample was run on a NextSeq 500. The TCR library protocol attached unique molecular identifiers to individual cDNA molecules to correct for sequencing error and PCR bias. Both TCR alpha and beta chains were sequenced, and tight co-correlation was observed between alpha and beta sequence abundances in each sample. The study's own analysis went as follows. Decombinator V4 was used to annotate TCR sequences for V gene, J gene and CDR3. Expanded TCRs were defined as changing significantly between any two time points under a Poisson model with p below 0.0001. TCR abundances were normalised to the total number of TCRs sequenced in each sample and reported as counts per million. TRAV1-2 paired with TRAJ12, TRAJ20 or TRAJ33 defined MAIT TCRs, while TRAV10 paired with TRAJ18 defined iNKT TCRs. A search of VDJdb, accessed on 1 November 2021, was run for TCRs annotated to CMV, EBV and SARS-CoV-2, with TCRs annotated for multiple antigens excluded. The raw public data were reprocessed by TCRdb itself: fastp quality trimming at Q25, MiXCR clonotype calling, in-frame beta chains only. Every CDR3 protein is listed once, alongside the most common genes and DNA of its rows. The V and J calls and clone size come from TCRdb's table, not from the authors' own analysis. Recorded for this sample are tens of thousands of distinct CDR3 sequences; around 5.8% of them occurred a single time. The biggest ten clones account for roughly 5% of the sample.

This receptor was identified in an adult who was a healthcare worker with PCR-confirmed SARS-CoV-2 infection or an uninfected control (not recorded which). The sequencing input was whole blood. The chain couples TRBV18 to TRBJ2-3; the D segment could be TRBD2, given 6 matching bases. This receptor carries the CDR3 CASSPGEADTQYF. The bases read TGTGCCAGCTCACCAGGGGAGGCAGATACGCAGTATTTT.